Listed here are 15 T cell receptor beta chains from one sample, sequenced in a study of CD8+CD57+ T cells in acquired aplastic anemia. The template used for profiling TCR beta VDJ and CDR3 was genomic DNA. TCRdb called the reads again in MiXCR, with one record for every CDR3 protein. This table has approximately 470,000 distinct CDR3 sequences, around 32% appearing once. Flow cytometry had shown expanded CD8+CD57+ cells in the patients chosen for sequencing. What was sequenced was sorted CD4+, CD8+, or CD8+CD57+ T cells (not recorded which) from PBMCs. The receptors stem from a human donor with aplastic anemia.

This clonotype was counted at least ten times. V and J are TRBV12-3 or TRBV12-4 and TRBJ1-3; TRBD1 aligns across 8 bases. This CDR3 is built from 15 residues. The ends lost 3 bases at V and 2 bases at J; junction bases unmatched: 3. This chain's CDR3 is CASSLQGAAGNTIYF. CDR3 DNA sequence: TGTGCCAGCAGTTTGCAGGGGGCGGCTGGAAACACCATATATTTT.

This clonotype was seen at least ten times. The V and J genes are TRBV7-2 and TRBJ2-2; weak D call: TRBD2 (5 bases). V dropped 2 bases and J dropped 6 bases, with 10 bases sitting between them. Germline CDR1 and CDR2: SGHTA and FQGNSA. CDR3 length equals 14 residues. DNA of the CDR3: TGTGCCAGCAGCTTAACTGCCGGGGCCGGGGAGCTGTTTTTT. This translates into CASSLTAGAGELFF.

The chain's CDR3 is CASSIESGGATEAFF. The CDR3 nucleotides read TGTGCCAGTAGTATAGAATCGGGGGGTGCCACTGAAGCTTTCTTT. The chain employs TRBV19 and TRBJ1-1, with a possible D match to TRBD1 (5 bases). The germline CDR1 and CDR2 sequences are LNHDA and SQIVND (reference sequence). The CDR3 consists of 15 residues. Trimming cost V 0 bases and J 4 bases, with 12 bases left between them.

This clonotype has at least ten counts. The chain recombines TRBV20-1 with TRBJ1-2; tentatively, D is TRBD1 (5 bases). The CDR3 contains 13 residues. Trimming stripped 6 bases from V and 4 bases from J, with 15 bases between. CDR1 DFQATT and CDR2 SNEGSKA come from the germline V gene (reference sequence). CDR3 amino acids: CSALGRGSYGYTF. For the CDR3, the DNA is TGCAGTGCCTTGGGGCGGGGCAGCTATGGCTACACCTTC.

Details on this clonotype: A much larger clone lies a single base off, so this may be a read error. This chain uses TRBV15 with TRBJ1-1, with D hard to call. Germline CDR1 reads LNHNV; CDR2 reads YYDKDF (reference sequence). V lost 0 bases and J 8 bases, leaving 19 bases between the germline ends. This CDR3 contains 16 residues. This CDR3 reads CATSRDMTLLLGEAFF. The CDR3 region has the DNA TGTGCCACCAGCAGAGACATGACCCTCCTTCTCGGAGAAGCTTTCTTT.

The genes are TRBV10-3 and TRBJ2-1; no definite D call. Germline V gene lookup returns CDR1 ENHRY and CDR2 SYGVKD. Trimming removed 0 bases from V and 5 bases from J, with 8 bases in between. The CDR3 is 14 residues long. The chain's CDR3 is CAISESKGNNEQFF. Here the CDR3 DNA reads TGTGCCATCAGTGAGTCTAAGGGAAACAATGAGCAGTTCTTC.

This chain uses TRBV12-3 or TRBV12-4 with TRBJ1-3; TRBD1 aligns across 7 bases. This CDR3 is built from 20 residues. Germline trimming cut 9 bases from V and 0 bases from J; bases unmatched to any gene: 23. The CDR3 DNA reads TGTGCCAGTTCAGAAATAGCCTCGAGGACAGGCACCTCCTCTGGAAACACCATATATTTT. Translated, it gives CASSEIASRTGTSSGNTIYF.

This clonotype was counted many times. The CDR3 sequence is CASSARQGFEQYF. CDR3 in DNA: TGTGCCAGCAGCGCCCGACAGGGATTCGAGCAGTACTTC. The chain has TRBV7-3 and TRBJ2-7, with 7 positions matching TRBD1. The germline gives CDR1 SGHTA, CDR2 FQGTGA. This CDR3 contains 13 residues. V shed 5 bases and J 6 bases; nucleotides not matched to a gene: 7.

DNA of the CDR3: TGTGCCAGCAGCCCGCAGGGGGCTTTCAACACTGAAGCTTTCTTT. Its translation is CASSPQGAFNTEAFF. This chain joins TRBV5-4 and TRBJ1-1, with 8 bases matching TRBD1. J lost 2 bases, V lost 4 bases, and 7 bases had no gene match. The germline gives CDR1 SGHNT, CDR2 YYREEE (reference sequence). CDR3 size: 15 residues. The full variable domain, in which reference TRBV5-4 and TRBJ1-1 provide the parts outside the CDR3, is ETGVTQSPTHLIKTRGQQVTLRCSSQSGHNTVSWYQQALGQGPQFIFQYYREEENGRGNFPPRFSGLQFPNYSSELNVNALELDDSALYLCASSPQGAFNTEAFFGQGTRLTVV.

In this sample, this clonotype turned up many times. The V gene is TRBV2, the J gene TRBJ1-4; tentative D call: TRBD1 (5 bases). The germline CDR1 and CDR2 sequences are SNHLY and FYNNEI. The CDR3 is 14 amino acids. V was cut by 4 bases and J by 8 bases, with 14 bases left in between. CDR3 residues: CASSGAGGREKLFF. CDR3 in DNA: TGTGCCAGCAGTGGTGCCGGGGGTCGGGAAAAACTGTTTTTT.

The sample holds one count of this clonotype. This rearrangement joins TRBV27 to TRBJ1-4, with TRBD1 identical over 10 bases. V trimming: 5 bases; J trimming: 6 bases; junction bases outside the gene matches: 12. The CDR3 spans 17 residues. Germline CDR1 reads MNHEY; CDR2 reads SMNVEV (reference sequence). CDR3 amino acids: CASSRLSRQGAYEKLFF. CDR3 sequence (DNA): TGTGCCAGCAGTCGCTTATCTCGACAGGGGGCCTATGAAAAACTGTTTTTT.

This clonotype was seen only once. A read error may be the cause here, since a much bigger clone is one base away. This chain connects TRBV19 to TRBJ2-7, with D possibly being TRBD2 (6 bases). The CDR3 length is 15 residues. The germline CDR1 and CDR2 sequences are LNHDA and SQIVND (reference sequence). For the CDR3, the DNA is TGTGCCAGTAGTACCGCCCAGGGCGGGGACTCCGAGCAGCACTTC. This translates into CASSTAQGGDSEQHF.

There are a few counts of this clonotype. The chain combines TRBV20-1 with TRBJ2-7; 10 nucleotides align to TRBD2. From germline, CDR1 is DFQATT and CDR2 SNEGSKA (reference sequence). The CDR3 is made up of 17 amino acids. With 5 bases clipped from V and 3 bases from J, the junction kept 16 bases outside the gene matches. The CDR3 DNA is TGCAGTGCTGACAGCGACCCGGAACTAGCGGGAAACTACGAGCAGTACTTC. This encodes CSADSDPELAGNYEQYF.

This chain joins TRBV20-1 and TRBJ2-7; TRBD1 matches at 9 bases. The germline gives CDR1 DFQATT, CDR2 SNEGSKA (reference sequence). J was trimmed by 4 bases and V by 6 bases; bases with no gene match: 7. CDR3 size: 13 residues. CDR3 DNA: TGCAGTGCCCGACCCGGACAGGGGTACGAGCAGTACTTC. Translating it yields CSARPGQGYEQYF.

This clonotype was seen more than once but under ten times. This CDR3 is missing its conserved last phenylalanine or tryptophan, likely due to a read error. The DNA is omitted, as the CDR3 cannot be located on it reliably, and the CDR3 follows TCRdb's listing. The genes are TRBV9 and TRBJ2-6; the table gives TRBD1 as D, unverified against the DNA. Germline CDR1 and CDR2: SGDLS and YYNGEE. Both ends counted, the CDR3 spans 9 residues. This chain's CDR3 is CASSVVLGT.